Listed below are T cell receptor beta chains from one sample, sequenced in a study of CD8 T cells in ankylosing spondylitis. TCRdb used MiXCR to reprocess the 5' RACE reads, holding one entry per CDR3 protein. This table has fewer than 750,000 distinct CDR3 sequences, around 20% appearing once. The specimen was blood, either unsorted or a sorted T cell fraction (not recorded which). The source of these receptors is a male donor with ankylosing spondylitis. The CDR3 runs from the conserved cysteine through the conserved F or W. The D gene is left open where the match is weak. Some rows have no size entry. The others give once, few or many, or a class for an expanded clone.

j_call	clone_size	v_call	d_call	cdr3_aa	cdr3_nt
TRBJ1-1	many	TRBV5-1	NA	CASSSPGTEAFF	TGCGCCAGCAGCTCTCCGGGGACTGAAGCTTTCTTT
TRBJ2-1	NA	TRBV5-5	TRBD2	CASSFSFREGLNEQFF	TGTGCCAGCAGCTTTAGTTTTCGGGAGGGCCTGAATGAGCAGTTCTTC
TRBJ2-6	NA	TRBV7-9	TRBD1	CASSFGDRAGANVLTF	TGTGCCAGCAGCTTCGGGGACAGGGCTGGGGCCAACGTCCTGACTTTC
TRBJ2-6	few	TRBV7-2	NA	CASTVPQRANVLTF	TGTGCCAGCACCGTCCCCCAGCGGGCCAACGTCCTGACTTTC
TRBJ1-2	NA	TRBV19	TRBD1	CASSQDRGLNGYTF	TGTGCCAGTAGTCAAGACAGGGGGCTCAATGGCTACACCTTC
TRBJ1-2	few	TRBV5-1	TRBD1	CASSQGQGVSFGYTF	TGCGCCAGCAGCCAGGGACAGGGGGTCTCCTTTGGCTACACCTTC
TRBJ2-1	few	TRBV5-1	TRBD1	CASSFAGTGGYDEQFF	TGCGCCAGCAGCTTCGCGGGGACAGGGGGCTACGATGAGCAGTTCTTC
TRBJ2-3	NA	TRBV4-1	NA	CASSQGSVSSSTDTQYF	TGCGCCAGCAGCCAAGGTTCGGTATCATCTAGCACAGATACGCAGTATTTT
TRBJ1-5	NA	TRBV12-3/TRBV12-4	NA	CASSSGQRQPQHF	TGTGCCAGCAGTTCGGGCCAGCGGCAGCCCCAGCATTTT
TRBJ2-2	NA	TRBV10-3	NA	CAISDPAITTGELFF	TGTGCCATCAGTGACCCCGCTATAACCACCGGGGAGCTGTTTTTT
TRBJ2-6	NA	TRBV27	TRBD1	CASSRDREHSGANVLTF	TGTGCCAGCAGTCGGGACAGGGAACACTCTGGGGCCAACGTCCTGACTTTC
TRBJ1-3	few	TRBV18	NA	CASSPPPGPGNTIYF	TGTGCCAGCTCACCACCACCAGGTCCCGGAAACACCATATATTTT
TRBJ1-2	few	TRBV11-3	NA	CASSGRQSYGYTF	TGTGCCAGCAGCGGACGACAGAGCTATGGCTACACCTTC
TRBJ1-2	few	TRBV5-1	NA	CASSLAGGTYGYTF	TGCGCCAGCAGCTTGGCCGGAGGGACCTATGGCTACACCTTC
TRBJ2-7	few	TRBV4-2	NA	CASSPRISYEQYF	TGTGCCAGCAGCCCCCGAATCAGCTACGAGCAGTACTTC
TRBJ2-1	many	TRBV20-1	NA	CSASGGINEQFF	TGCAGTGCTAGCGGGGGCATCAATGAGCAGTTCTTC
TRBJ1-6	few	TRBV12-3/TRBV12-4	NA	CASSPTLTDGDEMGSPLHF	TGTGCCAGCAGTCCAACCCTTACCGATGGGGATGAGATGGGATCACCCCTCCACTTT
TRBJ2-3	NA	TRBV10-3	TRBD1	CAISDGQGWDSDTQYF	TGTGCCATCAGTGACGGACAGGGCTGGGATTCAGATACGCAGTATTTT
TRBJ1-3	NA	TRBV6-1	NA	CASSSDGSSENTIYF	TGTGCCAGCAGTAGCGACGGGAGCTCTGAAAACACCATATATTTT
TRBJ2-7	NA	TRBV5-1	NA	CASRPRELGYEQYF	TGCGCCAGCAGACCTCGGGAGTTAGGCTACGAGCAGTACTTC
TRBJ2-3	NA	TRBV20-1	NA	CSALQDVTDTQYF	TGCAGTGCTCTCCAGGACGTCACAGATACGCAGTATTTT
TRBJ2-1	few	TRBV28	NA	CASSPASRPYNEQFF	TGTGCCAGCAGTCCCGCTAGCAGACCCTACAATGAGCAGTTCTTC
TRBJ2-7	NA	TRBV12-3/TRBV12-4	TRBD1	CASSRRDRGSYEQYF	TGTGCCAGCAGTCGCCGGGACAGGGGCTCCTACGAGCAGTACTTC
TRBJ2-1	few	TRBV20-1	NA	CSARAGPEQFF	TGCAGTGCTAGGGCGGGCCCTGAGCAGTTCTTC
TRBJ2-7	few	TRBV13	TRBD2	CASSLPTSGRYEQYF	TGTGCCAGCAGCTTACCGACTAGCGGGAGGTACGAGCAGTACTTC
TRBJ1-2	few	TRBV29-1	TRBD1	CSVFGQGKGTYYGYTF	TGCAGCGTTTTCGGACAGGGAAAGGGCACCTACTATGGCTACACCTTC
TRBJ2-3	NA	TRBV20-1	NA	CSADGQSTDTQYF	TGCAGTGCTGACGGACAGAGCACAGATACGCAGTATTTT
TRBJ2-7	few	TRBV28	NA	CATSTSGRIAYEQYF	TGTGCCACTTCCACCTCGGGACGGATCGCCTACGAGCAGTACTTC
TRBJ2-3	few	TRBV3-1	TRBD1	CASSHRDRGTDTQYF	TGTGCCAGCAGTCACCGGGACAGGGGGACAGATACGCAGTATTTT
TRBJ2-7	NA	TRBV6-6	NA	CASSFAAYEQYF	TGTGCCAGCAGTTTTGCGGCCTACGAGCAGTACTTC
TRBJ2-7	few	TRBV7-6	TRBD2	CASSTEGLAGSLHYEQYF	TGTGCCAGCAGCACAGAGGGACTAGCGGGATCCCTTCACTACGAGCAGTACTTC
TRBJ2-5	many	TRBV15	NA	CATSKGKETQYF	TGTGCCACCAGCAAGGGGAAAGAGACCCAGTACTTC
TRBJ2-7	few	TRBV20-1	NA	CSARIRTRGAYEQYF	TGCAGTGCTAGGATTAGGACACGAGGGGCCTACGAGCAGTACTTC
TRBJ2-5	few	TRBV27	TRBD1	CASSRRRTGEETQYF	TGTGCCAGCAGTAGACGAAGGACAGGGGAAGAGACCCAGTACTTC